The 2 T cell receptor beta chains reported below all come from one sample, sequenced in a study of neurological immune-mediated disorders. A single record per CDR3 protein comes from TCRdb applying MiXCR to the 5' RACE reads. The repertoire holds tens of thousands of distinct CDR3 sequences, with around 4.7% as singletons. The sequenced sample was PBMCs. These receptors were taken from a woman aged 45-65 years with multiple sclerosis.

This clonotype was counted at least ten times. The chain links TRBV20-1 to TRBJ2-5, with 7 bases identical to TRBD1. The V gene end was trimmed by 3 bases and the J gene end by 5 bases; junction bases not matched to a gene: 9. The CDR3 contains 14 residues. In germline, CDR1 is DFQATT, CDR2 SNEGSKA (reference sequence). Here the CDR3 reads CSARGDSPVETQYF. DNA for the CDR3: TGCAGTGCTAGGGGGGACAGTCCAGTGGAGACCCAGTACTTC.

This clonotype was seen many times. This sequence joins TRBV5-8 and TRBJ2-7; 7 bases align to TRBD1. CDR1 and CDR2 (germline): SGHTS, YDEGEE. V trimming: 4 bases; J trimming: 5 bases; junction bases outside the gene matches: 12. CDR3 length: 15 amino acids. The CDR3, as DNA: TGTGCCAGCAGCCCTGGGTTCAACAGGGGCGACGAGCAGTACTTC. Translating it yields CASSPGFNRGDEQYF. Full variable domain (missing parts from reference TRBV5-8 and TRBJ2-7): EAGVTQSPTHLIKTRGQQATLRCSPISGHTSVYWYQQALGLGLQFLLWYDEGEERNRGNFPPRFSGRQFPNYSSELNVNALELEDSALYLCASSPGFNRGDEQYFGPGTRLTVT.